The present TCR beta chain was sequenced within a study of monozygotic twins with inflammatory bowel disease. Findings of the study overall: Healthy twins shared more clonotypes with others than IBD patients, most markedly active ones.

CDR1 is SGDLS and CDR2 is YYNGEE in the germline V gene. This CDR3 is 14 amino acids long. Every sample had its cDNA made across eight separate reactions. From the 5' RACE reads, TCRdb lists one entry per CDR3 protein and no DNA. The table counts about 110,000 distinct CDR3 sequences; around 12% lies in the top ten. Note on this clonotype: The target antigen is unknown.

The genes are TRBV9 and TRBJ1-3; without DNA, the TCRdb call of TRBD1 cannot be checked. Sequences were obtained from blood. This TCR derives from a human donor with ulcerative colitis or Crohn's disease, or a healthy co-twin of an affected twin (not recorded which). CDR3: CASSTTGQGNTIYF.